The 12 T cell receptor beta chains in this list originate from one sample, sequenced in a study of human T cells and chemical hapten exposure. TCRdb fed the RACE reads into MiXCR, producing one record per CDR3 protein. Of roughly 200,000 distinct CDR3 sequences in the sample, 20% to 25% were seen once. Regarding time point: patch test 1, 2 weeks after DPC sensitization. The treatment was: therapeutic diphenylcyclopropenone sensitization with weekly scalp DPC. This specimen consisted of whole blood, obtained in connection with sensitization to the hapten diphenylcyclopropenone (DPC). These receptors were taken from a woman between 45 and 60 years old with alopecia areata. Some clones in this sample may be carry-over from other donors' samples.

This clonotype turned up a few times. The chain links TRBV9 to TRBJ2-2; 8 positions match TRBD1. V gave up 0 bases and J gave up 0 bases; unmatched junction bases: 7. The CDR3 spans 18 residues. In germline, CDR1 is SGDLS, CDR2 YYNGEE. CDR3 residues: CASSVDGTGFANTGELFF. DNA for the CDR3: TGTGCCAGCAGCGTAGATGGGACAGGATTCGCGAACACCGGGGAGCTGTTTTTT.

The table lists this clonotype with a few counts. J is TRBJ2-1 and V is TRBV10-3; 14 nucleotides align to TRBD2. CDR3 length equals 18 residues. Germline loops: CDR1 ENHRY, CDR2 SYGVKD. Trimming took 0 bases from V and 8 from J; bases not matched to a gene: 9. The CDR3: CAISESLSGTSGRDEQFF. CDR3 coding DNA: TGTGCCATCAGTGAGTCTCTCTCCGGGACTAGCGGGAGAGATGAGCAGTTCTTC.

The chain joins TRBV6-6 to TRBJ2-7, with a weak D call TRBD2 (7 bases). CDR1 and CDR2 (germline): MNHNY, SVGAGI (reference sequence). The CDR3 loop spans 13 amino acids. CDR3 coding DNA: TGTACCCTTAGGGGGGGGTGGTCCTACGAGCAGTACTTC. As protein: CTLRGGWSYEQYF.

The chain joins TRBV2 to TRBJ2-1; 9 bases align to TRBD2. Germline-derived CDR1 and CDR2 are SNHLY and FYNNEI. With 2 bases clipped from V and 5 bases from J, the junction kept 10 bases outside the gene matches. This CDR3 has 17 residues. In DNA form, the CDR3 reads TGTGCCAGCAGTGAATGGGGACTAGCCGAGATTAACAATGAGCAGTTCTTC. This translates into CASSEWGLAEINNEQFF.

This clonotype showed up just a few times. V and J are TRBV20-1 and TRBJ2-1; D remains ambiguous. The V gene lost 8 bases and the J gene lost 8 bases, with 10 bases spanning the gap. CDR3 length: 10 residues. CDR1 is DFQATT, CDR2 SNEGSKA, per germline (reference sequence). The CDR3 sequence: CSMERDEQFF. In DNA, the CDR3 is TGCAGTATGGAGCGCGATGAGCAGTTCTTC.

The chain links TRBV6-1 to TRBJ2-3, with D perhaps TRBD1 or TRBD2 (5 bases each). This CDR3 contains 15 residues. The germline V gene has CDR1 MNHNS and CDR2 SASEGT. The V gene lost 1 base and the J gene lost 7 bases, with 15 bases spanning the gap. CDR3 nucleotide sequence: TGTGCCAGCAGTGAAGGGGCCACGCCGGGACATACGCAGTATTTT. Protein product: CASSEGATPGHTQYF.

This chain joins TRBV2 and TRBJ2-7; 7 nucleotides agree with TRBD1. The length of the CDR3 is 13 residues. Germline CDR1 SNHLY, CDR2 FYNNEI. V gave up 4 bases and J gave up 4 bases; unmatched junction bases: 4. This CDR3 reads CASSGGRGYEQYF. CDR3 bases: TGTGCCAGCAGTGGGGGCAGGGGGTACGAGCAGTACTTC.

This chain connects TRBV7-2 to TRBJ2-7; 8 nucleotides agree with TRBD1. There are 14 residues in the CDR3. The J segment lost 1 base and the V segment lost 4 bases, leaving 3 bases of the junction unmatched. Germline V lookup: CDR1 SGHTA, CDR2 FQGNSA. Written as DNA, the CDR3 is TGTGCCAGCAGCTCATACAGGGGGTCCTACGAGCAGTACTTC. Translation gives CASSSYRGSYEQYF.

The chain combines TRBV20-1 with TRBJ1-6; D is unresolved. CDR1 and CDR2 from the germline V gene are DFQATT and SNEGSKA (reference sequence). V gave up 6 bases and J gave up 5 bases, with 20 bases separating them. This CDR3 region has 16 residues. The CDR3 protein is CSAPPFSGRDNSPLHF. CDR3 in DNA: TGCAGTGCCCCCCCCTTTTCGGGGAGGGATAATTCACCCCTCCACTTT.

The chain links TRBV7-9 to TRBJ2-2; D call uncertain. CDR3 size: 14 residues. V lost 3 bases to trimming and J lost 5 bases, with 10 bases between them. Germline V lookup: CDR1 SEHNR, CDR2 FQNEAQ (reference sequence). DNA for the CDR3: TGTGCCAGCAGCTTCCCACACGAGACCGGGGAGCTGTTTTTT. It encodes CASSFPHETGELFF.

This clonotype has just a few counts. V usage is TRBV5-1 and J usage is TRBJ2-7; D unresolved. The CDR3 is 14 residues long. The ends were cut back, 4 bases at V and 7 bases at J, with 18 bases in the middle. CDR1 is SGHRS and CDR2 is YFSETQ in the germline V gene. CDR3 residues: CASSPGARAREQYF. CDR3 nucleotide sequence: TGCGCCAGCAGCCCTGGCGCTCGTGCTCGGGAGCAGTACTTC.

The rearrangement links TRBV29-1 to TRBJ2-1; D perhaps matches TRBD2 (6 bases). The CDR3 spans 13 residues. Germline lookup yields CDR1 SQVTM and CDR2 ANQGSEA. The V end was cut by 4 bases, the J end by 7 bases, with 14 bases between. CDR3 DNA sequence: TGCAGCGTTGGGACGGGAGCTTATAATGAGCAGTTCTTC. Its translation is CSVGTGAYNEQFF.